The clone carrying this T cell receptor beta chain was detected a few times. Its antigen remains unknown. Some clones are missing from TCRdb's copy, which holds only in-frame ones; the method was immunoSEQ multiplex PCR. The table shows just under 350,000 clones, with around 67% occurring only once. The data derive from a study of shared clonotypes between healthy human individuals. Study details: Plates per donor: three CD4 naive, three CD4 memory, two CD8 naive, one CD8 memory.

V gave up 3 bases and J gave up 4 bases; unmatched junction bases: 8. The CDR3 runs 17 residues. Germline V gene sequence: CDR1 SGDLS, CDR2 YYNGEE. General study results and limits: Clonotypes shared by all four donors outscored non-shared clonotypes in generation probability.

Sequenced material: memory CD4+ T cells sorted from blood. Subset defined: CD45RA-negative fraction. V and J are TRBV9 and TRBJ2-5, with 14 bases identical to TRBD2. The TCR was taken from a man in his thirties or forties in good health. The CDR3 is CASSGGLAGGVGETQYF. CDR3 nucleotides: TGTGCCAGCAGCGGCGGACTAGCGGGAGGCGTAGGAGAGACCCAGTACTTC.